The rows below give T cell receptor beta chains drawn from one sample of a study of T-cell memory formation after mild COVID-19. TCRdb used MiXCR to reprocess the 5' RACE reads, holding one entry per CDR3 protein. The sample lists some 250,000 distinct CDR3 sequences, around 10% occurring once. Sequenced: PBMCs or a T cell subset sorted from them (not recorded which). The source is a man aged 18-30 years who had mild COVID-19 (a few samples of this study predate the infection). Cell type and time point are not known. Both conserved end residues are part of each CDR3. Each record gives: clone size, D gene, J gene, V gene, CDR3 DNA, CDR3 protein. A D gene is named only where the DNA matches it firmly. Clone size is not always given. Where it is, it says once, few, many or a class for expanded clones.

clone_size: .
d_call: .
j_call: TRBJ2-7
v_call: TRBV10-3
cdr3_nt: TGTGCCATCAGTGAGTCGATCTTAGGACTCTACGAGCAGTACTTC
cdr3_aa: CAISESILGLYEQYF

clone_size: .
d_call: .
j_call: TRBJ2-7
v_call: TRBV10-1
cdr3_nt: TGCGCCAGCAGTCCCTACGAGCAGTACTTC
cdr3_aa: CASSPYEQYF

clone_size: .
d_call: .
j_call: TRBJ2-1
v_call: TRBV6-2/TRBV6-3
cdr3_nt: TGTGCCAGCACCCGGGACACGAAGTTCTTC
cdr3_aa: CASTRDTKFF

clone_size: many
d_call: .
j_call: TRBJ1-1
v_call: TRBV27
cdr3_nt: TGCGCCAGCAGCTTGAGTGGGCTGAACACTGAAGCTTTCTTT
cdr3_aa: CASSLSGLNTEAFF

clone_size: many
d_call: TRBD2
j_call: TRBJ2-3
v_call: TRBV7-8
cdr3_nt: TGTGCCAGCAGCTTAGTTAGCGGGGGAGGCGCAGATACGCAGTATTTT
cdr3_aa: CASSLVSGGGADTQYF

clone_size: few
d_call: TRBD2
j_call: TRBJ2-3
v_call: TRBV7-8
cdr3_nt: TGTGCCAGCAGCGATGGACTAGCGGGGTCAGATACGCAGTATTTT
cdr3_aa: CASSDGLAGSDTQYF

clone_size: few
d_call: .
j_call: TRBJ2-5
v_call: TRBV7-2
cdr3_nt: TGTGCCAGCAGCTCTGGACTCTATACGGAGACCCAGTACTTC
cdr3_aa: CASSSGLYTETQYF

clone_size: few
d_call: .
j_call: TRBJ2-5
v_call: TRBV6-5
cdr3_nt: TGTGCCAGCACCAAAGGGACGGTAGGCCAAGAGACCCAGTACTTC
cdr3_aa: CASTKGTVGQETQYF

clone_size: .
d_call: .
j_call: TRBJ1-2
v_call: TRBV27
cdr3_nt: TGTGCCAGCAGTCCCCTCGGGGGACCCTATGGCTACACCTTC
cdr3_aa: CASSPLGGPYGYTF

clone_size: few
d_call: TRBD2
j_call: TRBJ2-3
v_call: TRBV5-5
cdr3_nt: TGTGCCAGCAGCTCTGGACTAGCGGGGGGTCGCACAGATACGCAGTATTTT
cdr3_aa: CASSSGLAGGRTDTQYF

clone_size: few
d_call: TRBD1
j_call: TRBJ2-7
v_call: TRBV20-1
cdr3_nt: TGCAGTGCTAGCCCACAGGGGGCGCGGGAGCAGTACTTC
cdr3_aa: CSASPQGAREQYF

clone_size: few
d_call: TRBD2
j_call: TRBJ2-3
v_call: TRBV4-1
cdr3_nt: TGCGCCAGCAGCAGACAGCGGGGGGGCCATACAGATACGCAGTATTTT
cdr3_aa: CASSRQRGGHTDTQYF

clone_size: few
d_call: .
j_call: TRBJ2-3
v_call: TRBV4-3
cdr3_nt: TGCGCCAGCAGCCAATGGCTTTGGGATACGCAGTATTTT
cdr3_aa: CASSQWLWDTQYF

clone_size: .
d_call: .
j_call: TRBJ1-1
v_call: TRBV19
cdr3_nt: TGTGCCACGGAGGATGGGGCAGCTCCGAACACTGAAGCTTTCTTT
cdr3_aa: CATEDGAAPNTEAFF

clone_size: few
d_call: .
j_call: TRBJ1-2
v_call: TRBV7-2
cdr3_nt: TGTGCCAGCAGCTTAAGTCTGGGCGGTGCGGTTCGGGTCTACACCTTC
cdr3_aa: CASSLSLGGAVRVYTF

clone_size: few
d_call: TRBD1
j_call: TRBJ1-2
v_call: TRBV6-6
cdr3_nt: TGTGCCAGCAGTTACTCGGAGGGGGCTCTAGGGGGCTACACCTTC
cdr3_aa: CASSYSEGALGGYTF

clone_size: few
d_call: .
j_call: TRBJ2-5
v_call: TRBV18
cdr3_nt: TGTGCCAGCTCGCCGGGGGCAGAGACCCAGTACTTC
cdr3_aa: CASSPGAETQYF

clone_size: .
d_call: TRBD1
j_call: TRBJ2-5
v_call: TRBV5-1
cdr3_nt: TGCGCCAGCTCCGGACAGGGCGACCAAGAGACCCAGTACTTC
cdr3_aa: CASSGQGDQETQYF

clone_size: few
d_call: .
j_call: TRBJ1-3
v_call: TRBV5-5
cdr3_nt: TGTGCCAGCAGCCCGACTTTTGCCTCTGGAAACACCATATATTTT
cdr3_aa: CASSPTFASGNTIYF

clone_size: few
d_call: .
j_call: TRBJ2-4
v_call: TRBV10-2
cdr3_nt: TGCGCCAGCAGTCCCGAGGACGGGTTGAAAAACATTCAGTACTTC
cdr3_aa: CASSPEDGLKNIQYF

clone_size: few
d_call: .
j_call: TRBJ1-5
v_call: TRBV20-1
cdr3_nt: TGCAGTGCTAGGGCCGGGGATGGGCCCCAGCATTTT
cdr3_aa: CSARAGDGPQHF

clone_size: many
d_call: TRBD2
j_call: TRBJ2-3
v_call: TRBV12-3/TRBV12-4
cdr3_nt: TGTGCCAGCAGTTTAATAGCGGGGGGCGGGGATACGCAGTATTTT
cdr3_aa: CASSLIAGGGDTQYF

clone_size: .
d_call: .
j_call: TRBJ1-2
v_call: TRBV4-3
cdr3_nt: TGCGCCAGCAGCAGTGGGCGGTATGGCTACACCTTC
cdr3_aa: CASSSGRYGYTF

clone_size: .
d_call: .
j_call: TRBJ2-5
v_call: TRBV19
cdr3_nt: TGTGCCAGTAGTATAGTGGCAGTACCTCAAGAGACCCAGTACTTC
cdr3_aa: CASSIVAVPQETQYF

clone_size: .
d_call: .
j_call: TRBJ1-6
v_call: TRBV18
cdr3_nt: TGTGCCAGCTCGTCCCGCCCGGATTCACCCCTCCACTTT
cdr3_aa: CASSSRPDSPLHF

clone_size: .
d_call: TRBD2
j_call: TRBJ2-3
v_call: TRBV7-6
cdr3_nt: TGTGCCAGCAGCCCCAGGTCGGGGGGATACACAGATACGCAGTATTTT
cdr3_aa: CASSPRSGGYTDTQYF

clone_size: few
d_call: .
j_call: TRBJ2-5
v_call: TRBV4-3
cdr3_nt: TGCGCCAGCAGCCAAGACGGGGGGCGGGGAGAGACCCAGTACTTC
cdr3_aa: CASSQDGGRGETQYF

clone_size: few
d_call: TRBD1
j_call: TRBJ2-2
v_call: TRBV12-5
cdr3_nt: TGTGCTAGTGGTTTGGAGGGGGCCACCGGGGAGCTGTTTTTT
cdr3_aa: CASGLEGATGELFF

clone_size: .
d_call: TRBD1
j_call: TRBJ2-1
v_call: TRBV24-1
cdr3_nt: TGTGCCACCAGCGACAGGGGAGAGGGCGTGTTCCTCCATGAGCAGTTCTTC
cdr3_aa: CATSDRGEGVFLHEQFF

clone_size: few
d_call: TRBD1
j_call: TRBJ2-7
v_call: TRBV5-1
cdr3_nt: TGCGCCAGCAGCTTCGCTTTGGTGGGACAGTCCTACGAGCAGTACTTC
cdr3_aa: CASSFALVGQSYEQYF

clone_size: many
d_call: TRBD1
j_call: TRBJ2-1
v_call: TRBV6-5
cdr3_nt: TGTGCCAGCAGTTACTCTCCGGGACAGGGATACAATGAGCAGTTCTTC
cdr3_aa: CASSYSPGQGYNEQFF

clone_size: .
d_call: TRBD2
j_call: TRBJ2-1
v_call: TRBV5-1
cdr3_nt: TGCGCCAGCAGCGCGGTGGCTAGCGGGGGGTTATCCTACAATGAGCAGTTCTTC
cdr3_aa: CASSAVASGGLSYNEQFF

clone_size: few
d_call: TRBD1
j_call: TRBJ1-2
v_call: TRBV9
cdr3_nt: TGTGCCAGCAAAGGACAGGGTTACTATGGCTACACCTTC
cdr3_aa: CASKGQGYYGYTF